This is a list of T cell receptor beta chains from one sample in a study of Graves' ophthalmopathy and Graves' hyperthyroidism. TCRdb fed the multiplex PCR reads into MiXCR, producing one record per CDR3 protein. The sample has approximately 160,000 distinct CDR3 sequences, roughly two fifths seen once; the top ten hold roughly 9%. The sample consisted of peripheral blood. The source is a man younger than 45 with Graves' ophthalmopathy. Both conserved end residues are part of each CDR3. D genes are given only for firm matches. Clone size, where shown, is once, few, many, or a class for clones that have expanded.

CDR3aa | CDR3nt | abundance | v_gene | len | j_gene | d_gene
CASSPGGTGIYEQYF | TGTGCCAGCAGCCCCGGTGGGACAGGGATTTACGAGCAGTACTTC | many | TRBV7-8 | 15 | TRBJ2-7 | TRBD1
CASSQPGTGVEEQYF | TGTGCCAGCAGCCAGCCCGGGACAGGGGTGGAGGAGCAGTACTTC | many | TRBV7-2 | 15 | TRBJ2-7 | TRBD1
CSARDGTAGTSGRSREQYF | TGCAGTGCTAGAGATGGGACAGCCGGGACTAGCGGGAGATCGAGGGAGCAGTACTTC | - | TRBV20-1 | 19 | TRBJ2-7 | TRBD2
CASSPGGGGQPQHF | TGTGCCAGCAGCCCGGGCGGAGGGGGTCAGCCCCAGCATTTT | many | TRBV9 | 14 | TRBJ1-5 | -
CSVVQENTEAFF | TGCAGCGTTGTACAGGAGAACACTGAAGCTTTCTTT | many | TRBV29-1 | 12 | TRBJ1-1 | -
CASSYGIRQPQHF | TGTGCCAGCAGTTATGGGATTCGACAGCCCCAGCATTTT | - | TRBV6-5 | 13 | TRBJ1-5 | -
CSASLTRSTEAFF | TGCAGTGCTAGTCTCACACGTAGCACTGAAGCTTTCTTT | many | TRBV20-1 | 13 | TRBJ1-1 | -
CASSRDSAYEQYF | TGTGCCAGCAGTAGGGACTCCGCCTACGAGCAGTACTTC | many | TRBV12-3/TRBV12-4 | 13 | TRBJ2-7 | -
CASSDGGADNSPLHF | TGTGCCAGCAGTGACGGGGGGGCGGATAATTCACCCCTCCACTTT | many | TRBV6-1 | 15 | TRBJ1-6 | -
CASSEGQGNTGELFF | TGTGCCAGCAGCGAGGGTCAGGGGAACACCGGGGAGCTGTTTTTT | many | TRBV2 | 15 | TRBJ2-2 | -
CASSPGQGHDEQYF | TGTGCCAGCAGCCCTGGACAGGGTCACGACGAGCAGTACTTC | many | TRBV7-9 | 14 | TRBJ2-7 | TRBD1
CATSDLRGGIYEQYF | TGTGCCACCAGTGATTTGCGGGGGGGGATCTACGAGCAGTACTTC | - | TRBV24-1 | 15 | TRBJ2-7 | TRBD2
CASSSSYFETQYF | TGTGCCAGCAGCTCGTCCTATTTTGAGACCCAGTACTTC | many | TRBV7-2 | 13 | TRBJ2-5 | -